The 30 T cell receptor beta chains presented below share a single source sample, sequenced in a study of T cells after yellow fever vaccination. MiXCR, applied by TCRdb to the 5' RACE reads, yields one record per CDR3 protein. This repertoire shows some 560,000 distinct CDR3 sequences, less than 20% found once; its top ten account for around an eighth. Sequenced here: PBMCs, sampled 15 days after the yellow fever booster vaccination. The source of these receptors is a man aged 25-40 years who received the YFV17D yellow fever vaccine.

In its sample, this clonotype was seen a few times. J is TRBJ2-3 and V is TRBV5-1; possibly TRBD2 for D (6 bases). Between the trimmed V and J ends, which lost 2 bases and 1 base, there was a span of 8 bases. The V gene's germline CDR1 is SGHRS and CDR2 YFSETQ. CDR3 size: 14 residues. CDR3 amino acids: CASSLVAGTDTQYF. CDR3 sequence (DNA): TGCGCCAGCAGCTTAGTAGCGGGCACAGATACGCAGTATTTT.

This clonotype was detected only a few times. The chain carries TRBV29-1 and TRBJ2-1; D is ambiguous. The CDR3 covers 11 residues. V was cut by 5 bases and J by 8 bases, with 10 bases left in between. Germline CDR1 and CDR2: SQVTM and ANQGSEA. The CDR3 protein is CSVSGRDEQFF. CDR3 nucleotides: TGCAGCGTTTCAGGTCGGGATGAGCAGTTCTTC.

V and J are TRBV9 and TRBJ2-1; the match to TRBD2 covers 12 bases. V gave up 0 bases and J gave up 0 bases; unmatched junction bases: 7. Looked up from germline, CDR1 is SGDLS and CDR2 is YYNGEE. The CDR3 extends over 19 amino acids. The CDR3 coding sequence is TGTGCCAGCAGCGTAGCAAGGACTAGCGGGACCAGCTCCTACAATGAGCAGTTCTTC. The encoded protein is CASSVARTSGTSSYNEQFF.

This clonotype was counted between two and nine times. This chain joins TRBV11-1 and TRBJ2-4; 9 bases are a match to TRBD2. The length of the CDR3 is 19 residues. Trimming removed 5 bases from V and 2 bases from J; junction bases left unmatched: 16. CDR1 and CDR2 from the germline V gene are SGHAT and FQDESV (reference sequence). The chain's CDR3 is CASSPRDSGRIFSKNIQYF. The CDR3 DNA sequence: TGTGCCAGCAGCCCACGGGATAGCGGGAGAATTTTTTCCAAAAACATTCAGTACTTC.

The table lists this clonotype with a few counts. The rearrangement uses TRBV10-3 and TRBJ1-2; D is undetermined. This CDR3 has 13 amino acids. V was trimmed by 5 bases and J by 4 bases, leaving 11 bases between them. Germline-derived CDR1 and CDR2 are ENHRY and SYGVKD. The chain's CDR3 is CAISRPETYGYTF. CDR3 DNA: TGTGCCATCAGTCGACCAGAGACCTATGGCTACACCTTC.

CDR3 protein: CASALIYTEAFF. The DNA for the CDR3 is TGTGCTAGTGCATTAATTTACACTGAAGCTTTCTTT. The chain couples TRBV12-5 to TRBJ1-1, with D hard to call. V lost 7 bases and J 3 bases, leaving 9 bases between the germline ends. This CDR3 comprises 12 residues. The germline V gene has CDR1 LGHNT and CDR2 FRNRAP.

V gene TRBV12-5 combines with J gene TRBJ2-1; D may be TRBD2 (5 bases). V lost 3 bases to trimming and J lost 10 bases, with 13 bases between them. Looked up from germline, CDR1 is LGHNT and CDR2 is FRNRAP. This CDR3 has 13 residues. The CDR3 spells CASGFGRAWEQFF. The CDR3 DNA reads as TGTGCTAGTGGTTTCGGGCGGGCATGGGAGCAGTTCTTC. Full variable domain (missing parts from reference TRBV12-5 and TRBJ2-1): DARVTQTPRHKVTEMGQEVTMRCQPILGHNTVFWYRQTMMQGLELLAYFRNRAPLDDSGMPKDRFSAEMPDATLATLKIQPSEPRDSAVYFCASGFGRAWEQFFGPGTRLTVL.

For this clonotype: A much more abundant neighbour one base away suggests this may be a read error. This CDR3 is CASSLRGITGELFF. CDR3 coding DNA: TGTGCCAGCAGTTTAAGGGGAATCACCGGGGAGCTGTTTTTT. The chain has TRBV12-3 or TRBV12-4 and TRBJ2-2; D may be TRBD1 (5 bases). The CDR3 sequence is 14 residues long. The V gene lost 2 bases and the J gene lost 4 bases, with 8 bases spanning the gap.

This clonotype was observed at least ten times. The chain recombines TRBV4-3 with TRBJ2-3; 14 bases fit TRBD2. Germline trimming cut 0 bases from V and 0 bases from J; bases unmatched to any gene: 8. This CDR3 is built from 20 residues. In germline, CDR1 is LGHNA, CDR2 YSLEER. The chain's CDR3 is CASSQDLGTSGRSSTDTQYF. CDR3 bases: TGCGCCAGCAGCCAAGATTTGGGGACTAGCGGGAGATCGAGCACAGATACGCAGTATTTT.

This clonotype appeared many times. The V and J genes are TRBV20-1 and TRBJ2-7, with no clear D. The germline V and J ends were trimmed by 4 bases and 3 bases, with 10 bases remaining between them. CDR1 and CDR2 (germline): DFQATT, SNEGSKA (reference sequence). The CDR3 length is 12 residues. As DNA, the CDR3 is TGCAGTGCTACTAGGACGGACTACGAGCAGTACTTC. Amino acid sequence: CSATRTDYEQYF.

This clonotype was detected a few times. V gene TRBV29-1 combines with J gene TRBJ2-3, with D hard to call. V was shortened by 3 bases and J by 5 bases, with 6 bases between the two germline ends. The CDR3 extends over 11 amino acids. CDR1 is SQVTM and CDR2 is ANQGSEA in the germline V gene. The CDR3 DNA reads TGCAGCGTTGACCGGGTAGATACGCAGTATTTT. Residues: CSVDRVDTQYF.

The chain carries TRBV15 and TRBJ1-5; tentative D call: TRBD1 (5 bases). Looked up from germline, CDR1 is LNHNV and CDR2 is YYDKDF (reference sequence). This CDR3 has 14 residues. V was shortened by 7 bases and J by 7 bases, with 17 bases between the two germline ends. CDR3 sequence reads: CATNLGGTTQPQHF. The DNA of the CDR3 is TGTGCCACCAACTTGGGGGGGACCACACAGCCCCAGCATTTT.

This chain uses TRBV23-1 with TRBJ1-5; TRBD1 matches at 9 bases. TRBV23-1 is designated an ORF whose function remains uncertain. The V segment lost 6 bases and the J segment 6 bases; nucleotides outside the gene matches: 12. The CDR3 spans 16 residues. Here the CDR3 reads CASSPLGQGISQPQHF. The CDR3 nucleotides are TGCGCCAGCAGCCCCCTCGGACAGGGGATTAGTCAGCCCCAGCATTTT.

The chain has TRBV7-6 and TRBJ2-1; 9 nucleotides line up with TRBD2. Germline CDR1 reads SGHVS; CDR2 reads FNYEAQ. V was clipped by 1 base and J by 3 bases; unmatched bases: 4. The CDR3 runs to 16 residues. Here the CDR3 reads CASSLELAGHYNEQFF. CDR3 in DNA: TGTGCCAGCAGCTTAGAGCTAGCGGGACACTACAATGAGCAGTTCTTC.

A few counts support this clonotype. CDR3 in DNA: TGTGCCACCAGTGATGCGACAGGGTTCACTGAAGCTTTCTTT. This gives the protein CATSDATGFTEAFF. The V call is TRBV24-1, the J call TRBJ1-1, with 7 bases identical to TRBD1. CDR3 length: 14 residues. Looked up from germline, CDR1 is KGHDR and CDR2 is SFDVKD. The J segment lost 4 bases and the V segment lost 3 bases, leaving 4 bases of the junction unmatched.

This chain uses TRBV15 with TRBJ2-4; 9 nucleotides line up with TRBD2. The CDR3 has 17 amino acids. The V segment lost 1 base and the J segment 12 bases; nucleotides outside the gene matches: 16. Germline V gene lookup returns CDR1 LNHNV and CDR2 YYDKDF (reference sequence). This CDR3 reads CATSRVAGGPGEAGQYF. For the CDR3, the DNA is TGTGCCACCAGCAGAGTGGCGGGAGGGCCGGGAGAAGCGGGTCAGTACTTC.

In this sample, this clonotype turned up a few times. The chain has TRBV7-8 and TRBJ2-7, with TRBD2 as a possible D gene (6 bases). Germline V gene data show CDR1 as SGHVS and CDR2 as FQNEAQ. The CDR3 consists of 15 residues. The V end lost 10 bases, the J end lost 1 base, and 20 bases lay between the germline ends. CDR3 region: CATDPAGGGSYEQYF. In nucleotides, the CDR3 is TGTGCCACCGACCCTGCGGGTGGGGGGTCCTACGAGCAGTACTTC. Filled out from reference TRBV7-8 and TRBJ2-7, the complete variable domain reads GAGVSQSPRYKVAKRGQDVALRCDPISGHVSLFWYQQALGQGPEFLTYFQNEAQLDKSGLPSDRFFAERPEGSVSTLKIQRTQQEDSAVYLCATDPAGGGSYEQYFGPGTRLTVT.

V and J are TRBV9 and TRBJ2-5; D possibly corresponds to TRBD2 (5 bases). V lost 4 bases and J 2 bases, leaving 15 bases between the germline ends. The CDR3 spans 15 residues. Germline CDR1 and CDR2: SGDLS and YYNGEE. CDR3 loop: CASSPPNPGQETQYF. The CDR3 DNA follows: TGTGCCAGCAGCCCACCGAACCCGGGGCAAGAGACCCAGTACTTC.

This clonotype was seen only a few times. The chain joins TRBV9 to TRBJ1-3; D remains ambiguous. The CDR3 runs to 15 residues. V was cut by 0 bases and J by 8 bases, with 15 bases left in between. Germline lookup yields CDR1 SGDLS and CDR2 YYNGEE. CDR3 sequence: CASSVAATLEDTIYF. In DNA form, the CDR3 reads TGTGCCAGCAGCGTAGCGGCTACTCTGGAAGACACCATATATTTT.

The rearrangement joins TRBV6-2 or TRBV6-3 to TRBJ2-1; the D gene is possibly TRBD2 (9 bases). The CDR3 is made up of 15 amino acids. The germline CDR1 and CDR2 sequences are MNHEY and SVGEGT. V was clipped by 7 bases and J by 8 bases, with 21 bases between them. The CDR3 region has the DNA TGTGCCAGCAACACAGGGGGTAGCGGGAGATATGAGCAGTTCTTC. Amino acid sequence: CASNTGGSGRYEQFF.

J is TRBJ2-1 and V is TRBV4-3, with a possible D match to TRBD1 (5 bases). From germline, CDR1 is LGHNA and CDR2 YSLEER. This CDR3 contains 18 residues. Trimming took 0 bases from V and 0 from J, leaving 15 bases between them. CDR3 sequence reads: CASSQDRVGHRSYNEQFF. Written as DNA, the CDR3 is TGCGCCAGCAGCCAAGATAGGGTCGGACACCGCTCCTACAATGAGCAGTTCTTC.

The chain carries TRBV4-3 and TRBJ2-7, with D perhaps TRBD1 (5 bases). With 0 bases removed from V and 2 bases from J, the gap between germline ends came to 11 bases. CDR3 length equals 15 residues. Germline V gives CDR1 LGHNA, CDR2 YSLEER. Written as DNA, the CDR3 is TGCGCCAGCAGCCAAGAAGGGCCAGGGCCCTACGAGCAGTACTTC. The encoded protein is CASSQEGPGPYEQYF.

This clonotype was seen a handful of times. The rearrangement uses TRBV6-1 and TRBJ2-3, with a weak D call TRBD1 (6 bases). Trimming stripped 4 bases from V and 7 bases from J, with 21 bases between. The CDR3 runs 16 residues. Germline CDR1 is MNHNS and CDR2 is SASEGT. CDR3 protein: CASSAYRVGAPHTQYF. For the CDR3, the DNA is TGTGCCAGCAGTGCATACAGGGTAGGGGCCCCTCATACGCAGTATTTT.

The rearrangement joins TRBV4-3 to TRBJ2-3; D perhaps matches TRBD1 (7 bases). CDR1 is LGHNA, CDR2 YSLEER, per germline. This CDR3 has 19 amino acids. The ends were cut back, 5 bases at V and 3 bases at J, with 27 bases in the middle. The CDR3 region has the DNA TGCGCCAGCAGCTACCACCTCCGACAGGGAGGTGTTGGGACAGATACGCAGTATTTT. Encoded protein: CASSYHLRQGGVGTDTQYF.

This rearrangement joins TRBV28 to TRBJ2-4, with 9 bases fitting TRBD2. Germline CDR1 MDHEN, CDR2 SYDVKM. This CDR3 has 19 amino acids. The J segment lost 3 bases and the V segment lost 5 bases, leaving 17 bases of the junction unmatched. CDR3 amino acids: CASSLYIDPAGGDKNIQYF. DNA for the CDR3: TGTGCCAGCAGTCTCTACATAGATCCAGCGGGAGGAGACAAAAACATTCAGTACTTC.

This clonotype was counted a few times. The chain joins TRBV21-1 to TRBJ2-1. TRBV21-1 is described as a pseudogene. The CDR3 loop spans 13 amino acids. The CDR3 DNA reads as TGTGCCAGCAGCAAACTGTGCACCCATGAGCAGTTCTTC. It specifies CASSKLCTHEQFF.

This clonotype was counted a few times. The chain links TRBV7-2 to TRBJ2-5, with D possibly called TRBD1 or TRBD2 (6 bases each). Trimming cost V 5 bases and J 5 bases, with 15 bases left between them. Per germline, CDR1 SGHTA and CDR2 FQGNSA. This CDR3 is 14 amino acids long. As DNA, the CDR3 is TGTGCCAGCAGCGCGACTAGGGGGGAGGAGACCCAGTACTTC. It translates to CASSATRGEETQYF.

V gene TRBV5-1 combines with J gene TRBJ2-1; 8 positions match TRBD1. V was clipped by 4 bases and J by 7 bases; unmatched bases: 7. The V gene's germline CDR1 is SGHRS and CDR2 YFSETQ. The CDR3 sequence is 14 residues long. CDR3: CASSNGQGGNEQFF. DNA for the CDR3: TGCGCCAGCAGCAACGGACAGGGTGGGAATGAGCAGTTCTTC.

The chain employs TRBV2 and TRBJ2-7, with D unresolved. The CDR3 contains 15 residues. Trimming took off 8 bases at V and 0 bases at J, with 17 bases between the two ends. Looked up from germline, CDR1 is SNHLY and CDR2 is FYNNEI. Written as DNA, the CDR3 is TGTGCCAGCTGCCCGCGGTCGGATCCCTCCTACGAGCAGTACTTC. Protein product: CASCPRSDPSYEQYF.

The V call is TRBV7-3, the J call TRBJ2-4; no firm D call. CDR3 size: 13 residues. Trimming removed 5 bases at V and 6 bases at J, with 11 bases between. Germline CDR1 reads SGHTA; CDR2 reads FQGTGA. The CDR3 spells CASSAQLGNIQYF. The CDR3 coding sequence is TGTGCCAGCAGCGCTCAGTTGGGAAACATTCAGTACTTC. Variable domain in full (rest from reference TRBV7-3 and TRBJ2-4): GAGVSQTPSNKVTEKGKYVELRCDPISGHTALYWYRQSLGQGPEFLIYFQGTGAADDSGLPNDRFFAVRPEGSVSTLKIQRTERGDSAVYLCASSAQLGNIQYFGAGTRLSVL.